Listed here are 23 T cell receptor beta chains from one sample, sequenced in a study of neurological immune-mediated disorders. Time point noted: longitudinal time-point 3. One entry per CDR3 protein results from TCRdb running MiXCR on the 5' RACE reads. The data contain more than 95,000 distinct CDR3 sequences, 10% to 12% of them singletons. Sequenced input: PBMCs. The receptors stem from a female donor with HTLV-1-associated myelopathy (HAM/TSP).

This clonotype was found many times. The CDR3 DNA reads as TGTGCCATCAGGAGCACAGATACGCAGTATTTT. Its translation is CAIRSTDTQYF. V gene TRBV10-3 combines with J gene TRBJ2-3; D remains ambiguous. The CDR3 has 11 amino acids. Germline V gene data show CDR1 as ENHRY and CDR2 as SYGVKD. Between the trimmed V and J ends, which lost 6 bases and 0 bases, there was a span of 1 base.

In its sample, this clonotype was seen many times. The chain couples TRBV27 to TRBJ2-5; D unclear. With 6 bases removed from V and 2 bases from J, the gap between germline ends came to 10 bases. The germline V gene has CDR1 MNHEY and CDR2 SMNVEV (reference sequence). The CDR3 consists of 13 residues. The CDR3 DNA reads as TGTGCCAGCAGCCTGGCGCGACAAGAGACCCAGTACTTC. It specifies CASSLARQETQYF.

The sample holds a few counts of this clonotype. The genes are TRBV14 and TRBJ1-6; D unclear. Germline V gene lookup returns CDR1 SGHDN and CDR2 FVKESK. V was clipped by 4 bases and J by 9 bases, with 16 bases between them. CDR3 size: 15 residues. This CDR3 reads CASSLGIGWTSPLHF. CDR3 nucleotide sequence: TGTGCCAGCAGCCTCGGGATAGGCTGGACTTCACCCCTCCACTTT.

The rearrangement links TRBV5-1 to TRBJ2-3; TRBD2 might be the D (7 bases). The V end lost 3 bases, the J end lost 2 bases, and 10 bases lay between the germline ends. The CDR3 sequence is 14 residues long. CDR1 and CDR2 (germline): SGHRS, YFSETQ. CDR3 nucleotides: TGCGCCAGCAGCTGGGGGGGCTACACAGATACGCAGTATTTT. Its protein is CASSWGGYTDTQYF.

This clonotype was seen at least ten times. This chain connects TRBV20-1 to TRBJ2-7, with D tentatively TRBD2 (5 bases). The germline gives CDR1 DFQATT, CDR2 SNEGSKA (reference sequence). The CDR3 spans 13 residues. Trimming removed 1 base at V and 5 bases at J, with 12 bases between. The chain's CDR3 is CSARGGNGDEQYF. CDR3 DNA sequence: TGCAGTGCTAGAGGTGGGAACGGGGACGAGCAGTACTTC.

Details on this clonotype: A single base separates this from a much larger clone, so it may be a read error. J is TRBJ1-5 and V is TRBV28; 9 bases are shared with TRBD1. Germline CDR1 and CDR2: MDHEN and SYDVKM. The CDR3 totals 16 residues. Losses at the gene ends were 10 bases for V and 2 bases for J; bases not matched to a gene: 12. The CDR3 sequence: CAITIHRTGGNQPQHF. The CDR3 DNA is TGTGCCATCACCATTCACAGGACAGGGGGCAATCAGCCCCAGCATTTT.

This clonotype was observed many times. The gene calls are TRBV7-2 and TRBJ2-3; D call uncertain. V was cut by 4 bases and J by 6 bases, with 14 bases left in between. CDR3 length: 14 amino acids. In germline, CDR1 is SGHTA, CDR2 FQGNSA. The CDR3 DNA sequence: TGTGCCAGCAGCTGGCTTCAAGCCCCCGATACGCAGTATTTT. Its translation: CASSWLQAPDTQYF.

This clonotype was recorded many times. The chain is built from TRBV10-3 and TRBJ2-2; TRBD2 might be the D (5 bases). This CDR3 contains 19 residues. Germline CDR1 reads ENHRY; CDR2 reads SYGVKD. V dropped 7 bases and J dropped 1 base, with 25 bases sitting between them. CDR3 DNA: TGTGCCATCACCCTTTCGCGGGCTCCCGAACCGAGGAACACCGGGGAGCTGTTTTTT. Its protein product is CAITLSRAPEPRNTGELFF.

This clonotype was observed many times. The CDR3 sequence: CASGLFYEQYF. CDR3 coding DNA: TGTGCTAGTGGTTTGTTTTACGAGCAGTACTTC. The gene calls are TRBV12-5 and TRBJ2-7; no firm D call. Germline assignment: CDR1 LGHNT and CDR2 FRNRAP. The V and J ends lost 2 bases and 4 bases respectively, with 3 bases between them. The CDR3 is 11 amino acids. Based on the CDR3 plus reference TRBV12-5 and TRBJ2-7, the full variable domain is DARVTQTPRHKVTEMGQEVTMRCQPILGHNTVFWYRQTMMQGLELLAYFRNRAPLDDSGMPKDRFSAEMPDATLATLKIQPSEPRDSAVYFCASGLFYEQYFGPGTRLTVT.

This clonotype was found a few times. The rearrangement uses TRBV19 and TRBJ1-6, with 9 bases lining up with TRBD1. The CDR3 sequence is 16 residues long. CDR1 is LNHDA and CDR2 is SQIVND in the germline V gene (reference sequence). V lost 6 bases, J lost 7 bases, and 10 bases stayed unmatched. The CDR3 DNA follows: TGTGCCAGTAGCCAGGCCCCGGGACAGGGAAATTCACCCCTCCACTTT. This codes for CASSQAPGQGNSPLHF.

V usage is TRBV5-6 and J usage is TRBJ1-5; D ambiguous. Germline CDR1 is SGHDT and CDR2 is YYEEEE. This CDR3 has 11 residues. V dropped 5 bases and J dropped 5 bases, with 5 bases sitting between them. The CDR3, as DNA: TGTGCCAGCAGATCTCATCAGCCCCAGCATTTT. It encodes CASRSHQPQHF.

The sample holds a few counts of this clonotype. CDR3 DNA sequence: TGTGCCAGCAGCTTGGAGTTAAGTAGCGGGGGGGCGTATGAGCAGTTCTTC. This codes for CASSLELSSGGAYEQFF. The V gene is TRBV5-5, the J gene TRBJ2-1; 11 bases agree with TRBD2. Unmatched junction bases numbered 10, after V lost 0 bases and J lost 8 bases. CDR1 is SGHKS, CDR2 YYEKEE, per germline (reference sequence). There are 17 residues in the CDR3.

About this clonotype itself: A much larger clonotype is one base distant, so this may be a read error. The chain employs TRBV5-5 and TRBJ1-3; D is possibly TRBD1 (5 bases). CDR1 and CDR2 from the germline V gene are SGHKS and YYEKEE (reference sequence). The CDR3 is 14 amino acids. The CDR3 nucleotides read TGTGACAGCAGCCCCCCGGGGGCTGGAAACACCATATATTTT. Protein product: CDSSPPGAGNTIYF.

Many counts were recorded for this clonotype. V usage is TRBV20-1 and J usage is TRBJ2-7; D unresolved. This CDR3 contains 14 residues. With 3 bases removed from V and 6 bases from J, the gap between germline ends came to 18 bases. In germline, CDR1 is DFQATT, CDR2 SNEGSKA (reference sequence). This CDR3 reads CSARSPWIVGEQYF. CDR3 coding DNA: TGCAGTGCTAGGAGTCCGTGGATAGTGGGCGAGCAGTACTTC.

At least ten counts were recorded for this clonotype. The V and J genes are TRBV5-1 and TRBJ2-1; 8 positions match TRBD1. CDR1 SGHRS and CDR2 YFSETQ come from the germline V gene. V dropped 3 bases and J dropped 8; count of bases not matched to a gene: 7. There are 14 residues in the CDR3. CDR3 nucleotide sequence: TGCGCCAGCAGCTCAAGGACAGGGTGGGATGAGCAGTTCTTC. It yields the protein CASSSRTGWDEQFF.

The table lists this clonotype with many counts. The V and J genes are TRBV10-3 and TRBJ2-7, with TRBD1 matching over 9 bases. V shed 11 bases and J 2 bases; nucleotides not matched to a gene: 7. This CDR3 contains 13 residues. Germline loops: CDR1 ENHRY, CDR2 SYGVKD. The CDR3 DNA is TGTGCCTCGCGACAGGGGGAAACCTACGAGCAGTACTTC. Translated, it gives CASRQGETYEQYF.

This clonotype was counted ten times or more. The V and J genes are TRBV4-2 and TRBJ2-1; weak D call: TRBD1 (7 bases). CDR1 and CDR2 (germline): LGHNA, YNFKEQ. The CDR3 consists of 18 residues. Trimming took 0 bases from V and 5 from J, leaving 20 bases between them. The CDR3 loop reads CASSQDQGGLAGHNEQFF. The CDR3, as DNA: TGTGCCAGCAGCCAAGATCAGGGGGGCCTAGCCGGGCACAATGAGCAGTTCTTC.

This sequence joins TRBV5-5 and TRBJ2-2; 7 bases map to TRBD1. The CDR3 sequence is 16 residues long. CDR1 is SGHKS and CDR2 is YYEKEE in the germline V gene (reference sequence). J lost 4 bases, V lost 0 bases, and 6 bases had no gene match. CDR3 loop: CASSLGGGEATGELFF. DNA of the CDR3: TGTGCCAGCAGCTTGGGAGGGGGCGAGGCCACCGGGGAGCTGTTTTTT.

This clonotype was counted at least ten times. This CDR3 is CATSRGQTYEQYF. The CDR3 region has the DNA TGTGCCACCAGTCGAGGACAGACCTACGAGCAGTACTTC. This rearrangement joins TRBV24-1 to TRBJ2-7; weak D call: TRBD1 (6 bases). This CDR3 comprises 13 residues. Trimming stripped 6 bases from V and 2 bases from J, with 10 bases between. Germline-derived CDR1 and CDR2 are KGHDR and SFDVKD.

This clonotype showed up many times. The chain combines TRBV20-1 with TRBJ2-5, with 13 bases matching TRBD2. CDR1 and CDR2 (germline): DFQATT, SNEGSKA (reference sequence). V was clipped by 5 bases and J by 6 bases; unmatched bases: 12. CDR3 length: 16 residues. The chain's CDR3 is CSAHPGTSGASQTQYF. In nucleotides, the CDR3 is TGCAGTGCTCACCCAGGGACTAGCGGGGCTTCTCAGACCCAGTACTTC.

With regard to this clonotype: A much larger clone lies a single base off, so this may be a read error. The V gene is TRBV11-2, the J gene TRBJ2-7, with D maybe TRBD1 (6 bases). Germline-derived CDR1 and CDR2 are SGHAT and FQNNGV. CDR3 length: 13 amino acids. CDR3 DNA sequence: TGTACCAGCAGCCCGGACAGACTCTACGAGCAGTACTTC. It is translated as CTSSPDRLYEQYF.

This clonotype showed up many times. The V gene is TRBV5-1, the J gene TRBJ2-5; TRBD2 matches at 9 bases. CDR1 SGHRS and CDR2 YFSETQ come from the germline V gene. With V trimmed by 2 bases and J by 3 bases, 5 bases remained unmatched. The CDR3 spans 15 residues. CDR3 bases: TGCGCCAGCAGCTTAAAGGGACTAGCCGAAGAGACCCAGTACTTC. Residues: CASSLKGLAEETQYF.

This clonotype was recorded many times. The J gene is TRBJ2-2, the V gene TRBV6-2 or TRBV6-3; D unclear. The CDR3 runs 12 residues. CDR1 and CDR2 (germline): MNHEY, SVGEGT. V lost 8 bases and J 2 bases, leaving 6 bases between the germline ends. The DNA of the CDR3 is TGTGCCAGCGGTCAAAACACCGGGGAGCTGTTTTTT. This sequence encodes CASGQNTGELFF.